This paragraph reports one T cell receptor (beta chain). Its specificity is unknown. This table comes from immunoSEQ multiplex PCR, and its TCRdb copy is limited to in-frame clones, with some not included. The table has some 120,000 clones, 88% seen once. V gave up 0 bases and J gave up 1 base, with 7 bases separating them. The CDR3 runs to 15 residues. Germline lookup yields CDR1 MNHEY and CDR2 SMNVEV (reference sequence). This entry is derived from a study of T cell responses to AZD1222 COVID-19 vaccine. Looking at the study overall: Doses given second, at about 4 or about 12 weeks, were pooled. General study results and limits: Elevations in Spike-specific TCR breadth and depth followed administration of two AZD1222 doses. Nearly half of the spike-specific TCRs reportedly recognize variant regions that carry no mutations.

The chain combines TRBV27 with TRBJ2-1; no clear D. The receptor's source is an adult in good health. The sample was peripheral blood, taken on day 0 of AZD1222 vaccination. Here the CDR3 reads CASSLSAASYNEQFF. The CDR3 nucleotides are TGTGCCAGCAGTTTATCGGCAGCATCCTACAATGAGCAGTTCTTC.